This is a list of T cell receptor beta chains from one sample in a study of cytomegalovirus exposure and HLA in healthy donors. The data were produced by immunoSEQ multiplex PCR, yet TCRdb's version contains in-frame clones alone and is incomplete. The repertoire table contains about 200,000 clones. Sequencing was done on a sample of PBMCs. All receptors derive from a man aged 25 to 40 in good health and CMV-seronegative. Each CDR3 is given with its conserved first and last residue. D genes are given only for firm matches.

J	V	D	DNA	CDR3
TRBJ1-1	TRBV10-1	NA	TGCGCCAGCAGTGAGTCGCCCCGGAGGGCGGCTTTCTTT	CASSESPRRAAFF
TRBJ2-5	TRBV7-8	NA	TGTGCCAGCAGCTTTAGCTTCCAAGAGACCCAGTACTTC	CASSFSFQETQYF
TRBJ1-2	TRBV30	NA	TGTGCCTGGAGTCACGGGACACGTAACTATGGCTACACCTTC	CAWSHGTRNYGYTF
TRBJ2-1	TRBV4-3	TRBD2	TGCGCCAGCAGCCAGGGCCTAGCGGGGGCTGTTCCGGATGAGCAGTTCTTC	CASSQGLAGAVPDEQFF
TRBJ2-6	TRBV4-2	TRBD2	TGTGCCAGCAGCCAAGGGACTAGCGGGGGGGGGTACTCTGGGGCCAACGTCCTGACTTTC	CASSQGTSGGGYSGANVLTF
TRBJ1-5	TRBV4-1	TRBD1	TGCGCCAGCAGCCTCATTGGACAGGGGGTAGATCAGCCCCAGCATTTT	CASSLIGQGVDQPQHF
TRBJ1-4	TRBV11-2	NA	TGTGCCAGCAGTCAGGGTAATGAAAAACTGTTTTTT	CASSQGNEKLFF
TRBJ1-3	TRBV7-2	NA	TGTGCCAGCAGCTTAAATGTCGCAGGGGCTGGAAACACCATATATTTT	CASSLNVAGAGNTIYF
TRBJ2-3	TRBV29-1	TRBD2	TGCAGCGTTGAGCCCTTTCGACTAGCGGGGAGTACTGGTACGCAGTATTTT	CSVEPFRLAGSTGTQYF
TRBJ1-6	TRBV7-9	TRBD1	TGTGCCAGCGGCGCCCGGGGACAGGGGGATTCACCCCTCCACTTT	CASGARGQGDSPLHF
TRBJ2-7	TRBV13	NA	TGTGCCAGCAGCCCTGCACTAGGGCCCTACGAGCAGTACTTC	CASSPALGPYEQYF
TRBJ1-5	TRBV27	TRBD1	TGTGCCAGCAGTTTGGGGACAGCCCGACGGGATCAGCCCCAGCATTTT	CASSLGTARRDQPQHF
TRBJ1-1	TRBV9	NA	TGTGCCAGCAGCGTAGGAAATTCGGCGGTGAACACTGAAGCTTTCTTT	CASSVGNSAVNTEAFF
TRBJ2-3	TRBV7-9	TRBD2	TGTGCCAGCAGCTTAGCGGTGGCTAGCGGGGTAACAGATACGCAGTATTTT	CASSLAVASGVTDTQYF
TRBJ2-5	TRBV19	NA	TGTGCCAGTAGGTTTAATGGGGGGGAGGCCAGGGGGCGAAGAGAGACCCAGTACTTC	CASRFNGGEARGRRETQYF
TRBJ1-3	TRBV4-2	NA	TGTGCCAGCAGCCAAGATTTAAGGAGCTCTGGAAACACCATATATTTT	CASSQDLRSSGNTIYF
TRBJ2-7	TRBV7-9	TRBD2	TGTGCCAGCAGCTCTGGGACTAGCGGGTACTACGAGCAGTACTTC	CASSSGTSGYYEQYF
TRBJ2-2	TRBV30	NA	TGTGCCTGTCGCGGATCGAACACCGGGGAGCTGTTTTTT	CACRGSNTGELFF
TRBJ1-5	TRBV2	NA	TGTGCCAGCAGTGGAGGGAGGCGGGAGACCAATCAGCCCCAGCATTTT	CASSGGRRETNQPQHF
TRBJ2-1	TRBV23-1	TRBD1	TGCGCCAGCAGTCAATCGAAGGTCCGGGACAGGGGATACAATGAGCAGTTCTTC	CASSQSKVRDRGYNEQFF
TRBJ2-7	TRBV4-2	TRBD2	TGTGCCAGCAGCCAAGATATGACTAGCGGGACACCATACGAGCAGTACTTC	CASSQDMTSGTPYEQYF
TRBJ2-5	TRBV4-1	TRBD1	TGCGCCAGCAGCCAAGAGGACAGGGGCCAAGAGGCCCAGTACTTC	CASSQEDRGQEAQYF
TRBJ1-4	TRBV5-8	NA	TGTGCCAGCAGCTTGGAATTGGCTGAGACAGGCCGAAATGAAAAACTGTTTTTT	CASSLELAETGRNEKLFF
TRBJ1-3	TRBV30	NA	TGTGCCTCCGGCGGGGGAAACACCATATATTTT	CASGGGNTIYF
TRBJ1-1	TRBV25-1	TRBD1	TGTGCCAGCAGTGGTGACAGGGGGCGAAACACTGAAGCTTTCTTT	CASSGDRGRNTEAFF
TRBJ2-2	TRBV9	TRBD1	TGTGCCAGCAGCGCGAGACAGGGTTGGACCGGGGAGCTGTTTTTT	CASSARQGWTGELFF
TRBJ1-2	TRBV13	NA	TGCGCCAGCAGCTCGCGTGATGCCGCTAACTATGGCTACACCTTC	CASSSRDAANYGYTF
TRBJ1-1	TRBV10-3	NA	TGTGCCATCAGTGAGTTAACCGACCTGGGCGAAGCTTTCTTT	CAISELTDLGEAFF
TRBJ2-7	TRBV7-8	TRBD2	TGTGCCAGCAGCTTAGATCCAGCGGGGACTTACGAGCAGTACTTC	CASSLDPAGTYEQYF
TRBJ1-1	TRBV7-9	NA	TGTGCCAGCAGCTACCGCGGTGGCACTGAAGCTTTCTTT	CASSYRGGTEAFF
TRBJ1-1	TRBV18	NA	TGTGCCAGCTCACCTACCAAACAGGAGAACACTGAAGCTTTCTTT	CASSPTKQENTEAFF
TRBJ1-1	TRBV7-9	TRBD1	TGTGCCAGCAGAACCGGGACAGGGGGCAGGGACACTGAAGCTTTCTTT	CASRTGTGGRDTEAFF
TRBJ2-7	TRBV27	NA	TGTGCCAGCAGTTTATTTCAGACTTCGGGAGAGCAGTACTTC	CASSLFQTSGEQYF
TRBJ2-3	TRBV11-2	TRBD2	TGTGCCAGCAGCTTACGGGGTTGGTCAAGCGGGGGCACAGATACGCAGTATTTT	CASSLRGWSSGGTDTQYF
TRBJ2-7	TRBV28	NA	TGTGCCAGCAAAGCGGCGAGCTCCTACGAGCAGTACTTC	CASKAASSYEQYF
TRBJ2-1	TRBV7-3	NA	TGTGCCAGCAGCCGAAGGACTCATACCGATTACAATGAGCAGTTCTTC	CASSRRTHTDYNEQFF
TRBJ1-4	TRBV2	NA	TGTGCCAGCAGGAACAGGCCCGATGAAAAACTGTTTTTT	CASRNRPDEKLFF
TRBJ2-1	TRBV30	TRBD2	TGTGCCTGGAGTGTTAGCGGGGGACACTACAATGAGCAGTTCTTC	CAWSVSGGHYNEQFF
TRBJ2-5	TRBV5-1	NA	TGCGCCAGCAGCTTGGGAGGGACTGATCAAGAGACCCAGTACTTC	CASSLGGTDQETQYF
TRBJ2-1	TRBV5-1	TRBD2	TGCGCCAGCATTCTCTCAGCGGGGGGGCGTGAGCAGTTCTTC	CASILSAGGREQFF
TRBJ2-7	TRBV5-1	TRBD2	TGCGCCAGCAGCGTCTGGGGGGGCAGCGGGGGCGAGCAGTACTTC	CASSVWGGSGGEQYF
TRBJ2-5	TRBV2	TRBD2	TGTGCCAGCAGGACTAGCAGAGAACAAGAGACCCAGTACTTC	CASRTSREQETQYF
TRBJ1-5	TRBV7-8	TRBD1	TGTGCCAGCAGCTCAACAGGGGGTCGGAGCAATCAGCCCCAGCATTTT	CASSSTGGRSNQPQHF
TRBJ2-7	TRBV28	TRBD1	TGTGCCAGCAGTTTAAGGGACAGGGTTTACTTC	CASSLRDRVYF
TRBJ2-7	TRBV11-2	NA	TGTGCCAGCAGCTTAGTAATCGGTTCTACCTACGAGCAGTACTTC	CASSLVIGSTYEQYF
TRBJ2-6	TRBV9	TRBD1	TGTGCCAGCAGCGCCCCCCGACAGGGTTTAAGAGGGGCCAACGTCCTGACTTTC	CASSAPRQGLRGANVLTF
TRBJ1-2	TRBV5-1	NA	TGCGCCAGCAGCTTGGACAGGGCCCCTGTTGGCTACACCTTC	CASSLDRAPVGYTF
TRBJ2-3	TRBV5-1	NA	TGCGCCAGCAGCTTGGTTGCTCGAAGCCCCTTGATGGATACGCAGTATTTT	CASSLVARSPLMDTQYF
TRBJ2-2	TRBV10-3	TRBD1	TGTGCCATCAGTGAAGGGGGCAGGTCCGGGCACGGCACCGGGGAGCTGTTTTTT	CAISEGGRSGHGTGELFF
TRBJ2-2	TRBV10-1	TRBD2	TGCGCCAGCAGTGAGTCACTTGGCGGTTTAGCGGGAGGTGGAACCGGGGAGCTGTTTTTT	CASSESLGGLAGGGTGELFF
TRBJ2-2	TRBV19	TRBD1	TGTGCCAGTAGCCTGACAGGGACCGGGGAGCTGTTTTTT	CASSLTGTGELFF
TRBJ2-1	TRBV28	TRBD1	TGTGCCAGCAGTTTCCCCCTCGGGCAGGGGGCTGGGAATGAGCAGTTCTTC	CASSFPLGQGAGNEQFF
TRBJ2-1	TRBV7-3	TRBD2	TGTGCCAGCAGGTTAGCGGGAGGGCCGAACAATGAGCAGTTCTTC	CASRLAGGPNNEQFF
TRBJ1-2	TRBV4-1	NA	TGCGCCAGCAGCCAAGAACGACAGGTTCTTGGCTACACCTTC	CASSQERQVLGYTF